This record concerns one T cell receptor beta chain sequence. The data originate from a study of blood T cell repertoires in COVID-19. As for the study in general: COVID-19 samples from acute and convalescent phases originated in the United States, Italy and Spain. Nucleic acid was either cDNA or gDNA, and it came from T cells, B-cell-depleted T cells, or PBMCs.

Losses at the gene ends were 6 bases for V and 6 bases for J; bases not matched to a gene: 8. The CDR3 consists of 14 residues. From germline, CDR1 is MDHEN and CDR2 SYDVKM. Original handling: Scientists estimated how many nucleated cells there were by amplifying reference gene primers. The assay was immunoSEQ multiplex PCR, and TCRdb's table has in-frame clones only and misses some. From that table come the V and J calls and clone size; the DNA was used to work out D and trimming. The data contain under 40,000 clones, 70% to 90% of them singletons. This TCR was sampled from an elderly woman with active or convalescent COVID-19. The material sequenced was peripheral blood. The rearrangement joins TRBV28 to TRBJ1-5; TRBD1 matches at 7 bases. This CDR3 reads CASRKGGAGQPQHF. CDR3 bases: TGTGCCAGCAGGAAAGGGGGCGCAGGTCAGCCCCAGCATTTT.